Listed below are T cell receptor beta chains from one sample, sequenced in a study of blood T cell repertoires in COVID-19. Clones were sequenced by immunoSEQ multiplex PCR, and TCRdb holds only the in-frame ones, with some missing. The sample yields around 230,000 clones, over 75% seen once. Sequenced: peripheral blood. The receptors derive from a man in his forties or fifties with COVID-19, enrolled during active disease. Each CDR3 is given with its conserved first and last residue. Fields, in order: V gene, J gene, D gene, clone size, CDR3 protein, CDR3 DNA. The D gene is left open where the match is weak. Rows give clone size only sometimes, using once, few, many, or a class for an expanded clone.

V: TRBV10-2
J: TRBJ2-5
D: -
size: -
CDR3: CASGGARGTQYF
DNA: TGCGCCAGCGGGGGAGCCAGGGGGACCCAGTACTTC

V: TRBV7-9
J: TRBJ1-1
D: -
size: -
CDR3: CASSLRRGPTEAFF
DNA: TGTGCCAGCAGCCTAAGGAGGGGTCCCACTGAAGCTTTCTTT

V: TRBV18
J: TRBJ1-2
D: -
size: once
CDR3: CASSPRGTGQTNYYGYTF
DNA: TGTGCCAGCTCACCTCGGGGCACGGGACAAACGAACTACTATGGCTACACCTTC

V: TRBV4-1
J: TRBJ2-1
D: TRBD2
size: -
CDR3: CASSQELILAGGDEQFF
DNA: TGCGCCAGCAGCCAAGAATTAATACTAGCGGGGGGGGATGAGCAGTTCTTC

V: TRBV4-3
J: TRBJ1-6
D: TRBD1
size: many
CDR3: CASSQDLTGGNSPLHF
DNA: TGCGCCAGCAGCCAAGATTTGACAGGGGGAAATTCACCCCTCCACTTT

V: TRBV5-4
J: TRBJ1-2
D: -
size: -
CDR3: CASSLAVSRGNSGYTF
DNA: TGTGCCAGCAGCTTGGCCGTCTCCAGGGGTAATAGTGGCTACACCTTC

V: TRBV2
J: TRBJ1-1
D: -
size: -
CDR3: CASGLTDYTEAFF
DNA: TGTGCCAGCGGATTGACAGACTACACTGAAGCTTTCTTT

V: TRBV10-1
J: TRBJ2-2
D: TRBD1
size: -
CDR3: CASSRQGGTGELFF
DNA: TGCGCCAGCAGTAGACAGGGGGGCACCGGGGAGCTGTTTTTT

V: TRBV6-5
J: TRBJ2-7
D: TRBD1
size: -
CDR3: CASSFRTGWKEQYF
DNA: TGTGCCAGCAGTTTCCGGACAGGGTGGAAAGAGCAGTACTTC

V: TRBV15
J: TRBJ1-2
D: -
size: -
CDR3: CATSRDRNYGYTF
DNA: TGTGCCACCAGCAGAGACCGTAACTATGGCTACACCTTC

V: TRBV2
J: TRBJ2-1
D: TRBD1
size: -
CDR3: CASSSRDRVLFF
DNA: TGTGCCAGCAGTTCCCGGGACAGGGTGTTGTTCTTC

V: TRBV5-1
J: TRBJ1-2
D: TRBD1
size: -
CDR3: CASSGGQGAGDGYTF
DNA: TGCGCCAGCAGCGGAGGACAGGGGGCAGGTGACGGCTACACCTTC

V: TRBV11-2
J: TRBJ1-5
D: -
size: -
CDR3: CASSLGGGNQPQHF
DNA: TGTGCCAGCAGCTTAGGGGGCGGCAATCAGCCCCAGCATTTT

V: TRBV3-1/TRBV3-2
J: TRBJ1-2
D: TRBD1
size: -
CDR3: CASSHRDRGRGYGYTF
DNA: TGTGCCAGCAGCCACCGGGACAGGGGGCGCGGCTATGGCTACACCTTC

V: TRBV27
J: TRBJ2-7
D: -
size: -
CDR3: CASALGRTYEQYF
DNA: TGTGCCAGCGCACTAGGCAGGACCTACGAGCAGTACTTC

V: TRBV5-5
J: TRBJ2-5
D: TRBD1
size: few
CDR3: CASSLGVAGGETQYF
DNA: TGTGCCAGCAGCTTGGGAGTGGCAGGGGGAGAGACCCAGTACTTC

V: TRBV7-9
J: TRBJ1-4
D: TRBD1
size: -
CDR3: CASSLGTGTNEKLFF
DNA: TGTGCCAGCAGCTTAGGGACAGGGACTAATGAAAAACTGTTTTTT

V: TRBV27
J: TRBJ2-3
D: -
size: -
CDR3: CASSGGWSSTDTQYF
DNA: TGTGCCAGCAGTGGGGGGTGGTCTAGCACAGATACGCAGTATTTT

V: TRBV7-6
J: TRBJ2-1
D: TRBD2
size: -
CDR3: CASSLAPLAGGHYNEQFF
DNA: TGTGCCAGCAGCTTAGCCCCACTAGCGGGGGGGCATTACAATGAGCAGTTCTTC

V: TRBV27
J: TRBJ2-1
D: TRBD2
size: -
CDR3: CASSLRSSGVRLFFEQFF
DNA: TGTGCCAGCAGTTTAAGGTCTAGCGGGGTCCGGCTATTTTTTGAGCAGTTCTTC

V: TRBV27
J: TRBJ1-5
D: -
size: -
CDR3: CASRGTTGNQPQHF
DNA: TGTGCCAGCAGGGGAACTACAGGTAATCAGCCCCAGCATTTT

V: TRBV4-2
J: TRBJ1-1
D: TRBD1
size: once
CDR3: CASSRTGVSEAFF
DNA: TGTGCCAGCAGCCGTACAGGGGTAAGTGAAGCTTTCTTT

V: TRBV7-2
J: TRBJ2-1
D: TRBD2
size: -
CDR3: CASSPRKTSGGPDGQFF
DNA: TGTGCCAGCAGCCCGCGGAAGACTAGCGGGGGGCCCGACGGGCAGTTCTTC

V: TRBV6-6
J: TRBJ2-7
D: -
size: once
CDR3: CASTGGRPAYEQYF
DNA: TGTGCCAGCACCGGGGGACGACCGGCCTACGAGCAGTACTTC

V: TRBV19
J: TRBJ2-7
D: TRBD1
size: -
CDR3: CASRDRGYEQYF
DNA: TGTGCCAGTAGGGACAGGGGCTACGAGCAGTACTTC

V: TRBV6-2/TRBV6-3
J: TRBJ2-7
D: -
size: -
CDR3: CASSYLQGYEQYF
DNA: TGTGCCAGCAGTTACCTCCAGGGTTACGAGCAGTACTTC

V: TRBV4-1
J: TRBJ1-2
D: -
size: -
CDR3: CASSQASRGNYGYTF
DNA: TGCGCCAGCAGCCAAGCCAGCAGAGGTAACTATGGCTACACCTTC

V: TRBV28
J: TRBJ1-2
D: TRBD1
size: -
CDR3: CASSLSGQGRDGYTF
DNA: TGTGCCAGCAGTTTATCGGGACAGGGTCGAGATGGCTACACCTTC

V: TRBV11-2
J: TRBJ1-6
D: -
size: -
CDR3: CASSTSGVSSPLHF
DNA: TGTGCCAGCAGCACCTCAGGGGTCAGCTCACCCCTCCACTTT

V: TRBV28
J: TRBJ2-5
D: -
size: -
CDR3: CASTARGGQKRGETQYF
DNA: TGTGCCAGCACGGCAAGGGGGGGCCAAAAACGCGGGGAGACCCAGTACTTC

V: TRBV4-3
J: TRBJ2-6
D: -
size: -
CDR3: CASSQVSTGANVLTF
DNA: TGCGCCAGCAGCCAAGTTTCAACTGGGGCCAACGTCCTGACTTTC

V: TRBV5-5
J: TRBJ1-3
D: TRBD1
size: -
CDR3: CASRLTGGSGNTIYF
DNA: TGTGCCAGCAGACTGACAGGGGGCTCTGGAAACACCATATATTTT

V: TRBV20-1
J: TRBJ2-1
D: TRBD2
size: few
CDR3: CSARLAEQFF
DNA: TGCAGTGCCCGACTAGCGGAGCAGTTCTTC

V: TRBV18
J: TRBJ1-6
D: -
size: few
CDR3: CASSPRALTGTNSPLHF
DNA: TGTGCCAGCTCACCAAGGGCTCTAACAGGGACTAATTCACCCCTCCACTTT

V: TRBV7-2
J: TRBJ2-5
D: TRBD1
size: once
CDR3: CASSSRTGRGETQYF
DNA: TGTGCCAGCAGCTCCCGGACAGGGCGGGGAGAGACCCAGTACTTC

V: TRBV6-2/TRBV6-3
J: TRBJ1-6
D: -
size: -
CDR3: CASSVDDRTWESPLHF
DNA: TGTGCCAGCAGCGTCGATGATAGGACTTGGGAGTCACCCCTCCACTTT

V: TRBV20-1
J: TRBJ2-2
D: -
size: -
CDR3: CSASPHRFPGELFF
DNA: TGCAGTGCTAGTCCCCACAGGTTTCCCGGGGAGCTGTTTTTT

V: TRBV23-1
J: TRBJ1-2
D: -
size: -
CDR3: CASPPEGNGYTF
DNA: TGCGCCAGCCCTCCGGAGGGGAACGGCTACACCTTC

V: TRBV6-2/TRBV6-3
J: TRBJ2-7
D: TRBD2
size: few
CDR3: CASNPAGGREQYF
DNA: TGTGCCAGCAACCCAGCGGGGGGGCGGGAGCAGTACTTC

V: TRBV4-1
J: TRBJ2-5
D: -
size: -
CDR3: CASSQGAGGNQETQYF
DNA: TGCGCCAGCAGCCAAGGGGCAGGGGGGAACCAAGAGACCCAGTACTTC

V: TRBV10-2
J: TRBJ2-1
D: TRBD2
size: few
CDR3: CASSESRPGGGRGKFF
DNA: TGCGCCAGCAGTGAGTCGAGACCCGGGGGGGGCCGAGGGAAGTTCTTC

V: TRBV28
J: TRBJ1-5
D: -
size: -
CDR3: CASSPDRRSVVGNQPQHF
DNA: TGTGCCAGCAGTCCCGACAGGAGGTCGGTAGTTGGCAATCAGCCCCAGCATTTT

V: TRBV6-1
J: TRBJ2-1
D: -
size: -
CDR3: CASSERVAYNEQFF
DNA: TGTGCCAGCAGTGAACGGGTAGCGTACAATGAGCAGTTCTTC

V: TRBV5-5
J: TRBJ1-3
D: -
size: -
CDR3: CASSFVRFPGNTIYF
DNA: TGTGCCAGCAGCTTTGTCCGGTTTCCCGGAAACACCATATATTTT

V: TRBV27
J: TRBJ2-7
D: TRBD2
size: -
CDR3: CASRNSGGVSYEQYF
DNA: TGTGCCAGCAGGAACAGCGGGGGGGTATCCTACGAGCAGTACTTC

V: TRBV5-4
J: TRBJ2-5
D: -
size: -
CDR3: CASSFPGFQETQYF
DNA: TGTGCCAGCAGCTTCCCAGGCTTCCAAGAGACCCAGTACTTC

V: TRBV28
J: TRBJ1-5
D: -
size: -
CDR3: CASSITGQPQHF
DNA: TGTGCCAGCAGTATTACAGGTCAGCCCCAGCATTTT

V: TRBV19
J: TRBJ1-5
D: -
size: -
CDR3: CASSEDSLGNQPQHF
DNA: TGTGCCAGTAGTGAGGACAGCCTGGGCAATCAGCCCCAGCATTTT

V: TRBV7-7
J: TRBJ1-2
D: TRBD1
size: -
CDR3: CASSLGTEYGYTF
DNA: TGTGCTAGCAGCTTAGGGACAGAATATGGCTACACCTTC

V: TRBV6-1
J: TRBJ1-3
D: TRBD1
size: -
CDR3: CASSVGQGASGNTIYF
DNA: TGTGCCAGCAGTGTTGGACAGGGGGCTTCTGGAAACACCATATATTTT

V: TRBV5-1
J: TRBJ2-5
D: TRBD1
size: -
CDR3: CASSLGTGGAQETQYF
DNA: TGCGCCAGCAGCTTGGGGACAGGGGGAGCACAAGAGACCCAGTACTTC

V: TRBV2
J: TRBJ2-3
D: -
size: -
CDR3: CASSDRFTDTQYF
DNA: TGTGCCAGCAGTGACAGGTTCACAGATACGCAGTATTTT

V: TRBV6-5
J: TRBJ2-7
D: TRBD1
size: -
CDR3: CASRLTGASYEQYF
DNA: TGTGCCAGCAGATTAACAGGGGCCTCCTACGAGCAGTACTTC

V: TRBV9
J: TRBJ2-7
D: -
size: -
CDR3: CASSVAPEFSYEQYF
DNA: TGTGCCAGCAGCGTAGCTCCGGAGTTCTCCTACGAGCAGTACTTC